This T cell receptor beta chain was observed in a study of identifying expanded T cells in peripheral blood (dated by TCRdb to 2018 to 2020). Study-level background: Technical replicates were generated by sequencing separate aliquots of the same genomic DNA pool, with four replicates compared pairwise. What the authors observed across the whole study: Between technical replicates the binomial model flagged approximately 1.3 differentially abundant clones, whereas over about 2 weeks the binomial model flagged about 15 and over four weeks approximately 20. Both the number of clones called differentially abundant and the false-positive rate were significantly reduced by the beta-binomial model across all healthy-donor time intervals. It was expected by the authors that biological variance in healthy repertoires might increase further over much longer intervals, such as months to years. Across all healthy donors, variance in clone template counts between approximately two-week samples was found to increase significantly with total template count.

The germline V gene sets CDR1 to MDHEN and CDR2 to SYDVKM. The CDR3 has 16 amino acids, counting the end cysteine and phenylalanine. Of the read, only the CDR3 DNA is kept; its 48 bases are in frame from base 1. The junction shows trimming of 5 bases on V and 4 bases on J, and the gene matches do not reach 12 bases of it. Worth noting for this clone: The target of this receptor is not known. No much larger clonotype is one base removed from it; base qualities were not supplied.

TCRbeta CDR3 regions were profiled with the immunoSEQ Assay using bias-controlled multiplex PCR amplification of genomic DNA. As for how the authors treated the data: The absolute abundance of each unique TCRbeta CDR3 region was quantified after sequences were collapsed and filtered. Differential abundance was tested with a binomial (Fisher-equivalent) model and with a beta-binomial model adding time-dependent variance fitted from healthy donors. Clones with fewer than 5 combined templates were removed, and differential abundance was called for clones with a Benjamini-Hochberg FDR below 0.01. The form v = (b*log(k)+a)^2 was used to model beta-binomial variance as a function of total template count across the two samples. TCRdb holds this immuneACCESS table with in-frame rearrangements only. Some clones are missing; in checked studies, unresolved V genes explain under half, and the rest has no known cause. From that table come the V and J calls and clone size; the DNA was used to work out D and trimming. Counted in this sample were about 100,000 clones; roughly 90% of them appeared once. Of the sample, 15% to 20% falls within the top ten clones.

During the collection period, no infections or other immune events were recorded for the healthy donors. Blood repertoires from healthy donors were used as a training cohort for calibrating time-dependent variance in a beta-binomial model of differential abundance of T-cell clones. The training cohort included around 10 healthy donors, of whom 3 were female and 7 were male. On average the donors were around 39 years old, and their ages spanned roughly 25 to 70 years. Obtained from a commercial supplier, whole blood was collected from each healthy donor at three time points set around 2 weeks apart. Genomic DNA was extracted from unsorted whole blood for immunosequencing.

Recombination joined TRBV28 with TRBJ1-2; 8 of the junction bases match TRBD1. This TCR came from a person aged 18 to 69 in good health. Sequenced: blood. The nucleotide sequence is given as TGTGCCAGCAGTAACCTTTCGGGACAGGACATCTATGGCTACACCTTC. Translated, it reads CASSNLSGQDIYGYTF.